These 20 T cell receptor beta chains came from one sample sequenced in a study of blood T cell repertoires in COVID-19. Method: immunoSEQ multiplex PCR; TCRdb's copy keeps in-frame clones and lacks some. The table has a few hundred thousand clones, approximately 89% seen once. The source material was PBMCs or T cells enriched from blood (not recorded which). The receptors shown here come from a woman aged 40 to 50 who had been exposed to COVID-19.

The CDR3, as DNA: TGTGCCAGCAGCCAGATACGGAACACCGGGGAGCTGTTTTTT. Translation: CASSQIRNTGELFF. The chain joins TRBV11-3 to TRBJ2-2; D gene uncertain. The V end lost 5 bases, the J end lost 1 base, and 8 bases lay between the germline ends. Germline CDR1 SGHNT, CDR2 YENEEA. CDR3 length: 14 residues.

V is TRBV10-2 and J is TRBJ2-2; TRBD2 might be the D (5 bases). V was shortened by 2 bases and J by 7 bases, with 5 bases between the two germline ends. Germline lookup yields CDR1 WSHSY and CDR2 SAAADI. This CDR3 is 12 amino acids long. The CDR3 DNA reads TGCGCCAGCAGTGAGGAGGGCGGGGAGCTGTTTTTT. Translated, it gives CASSEEGGELFF.

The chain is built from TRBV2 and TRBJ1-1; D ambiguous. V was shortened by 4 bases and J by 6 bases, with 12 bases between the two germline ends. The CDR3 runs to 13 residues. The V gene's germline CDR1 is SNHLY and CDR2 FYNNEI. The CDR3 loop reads CASSVDGRAEAFF. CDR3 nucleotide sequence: TGTGCCAGCAGTGTTGACGGGAGGGCTGAAGCTTTCTTT.

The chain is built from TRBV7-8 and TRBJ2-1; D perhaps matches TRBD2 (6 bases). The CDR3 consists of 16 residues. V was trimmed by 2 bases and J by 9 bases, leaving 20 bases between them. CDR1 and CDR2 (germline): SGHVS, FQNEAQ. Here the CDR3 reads CASSLPIPRRGIEQFF. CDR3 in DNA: TGTGCCAGCAGCTTACCCATCCCCCGGAGGGGAATTGAGCAGTTCTTC.

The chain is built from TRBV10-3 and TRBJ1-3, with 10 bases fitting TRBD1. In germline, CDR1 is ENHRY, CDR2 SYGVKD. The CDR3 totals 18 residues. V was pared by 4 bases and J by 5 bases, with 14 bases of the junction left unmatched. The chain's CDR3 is CAISGVSVGTGVRNTIYF. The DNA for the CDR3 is TGTGCCATCAGTGGCGTCAGCGTTGGGACAGGGGTTCGAAACACCATATATTTT.

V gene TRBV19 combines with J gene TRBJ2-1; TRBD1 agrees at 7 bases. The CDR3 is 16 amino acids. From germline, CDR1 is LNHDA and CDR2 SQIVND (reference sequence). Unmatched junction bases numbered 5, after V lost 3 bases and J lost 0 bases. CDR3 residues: CASSIPGQTSYNEQFF. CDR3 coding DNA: TGTGCCAGTAGTATCCCGGGACAGACCTCCTACAATGAGCAGTTCTTC. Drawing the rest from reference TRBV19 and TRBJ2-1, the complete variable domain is DGGITQSPKYLFRKEGQNVTLSCEQNLNHDAMYWYRQDPGQGLRLIYYSQIVNDFQKGDIAEGYSVSREKKESFPLTVTSAQKNPTAFYLCASSIPGQTSYNEQFFGPGTRLTVL.

The CDR3 loop reads CASSFQGIDTQYF. Here the CDR3 DNA reads TGTGCCAGCAGCTTCCAGGGGATAGATACGCAGTATTTT. This chain joins TRBV9 and TRBJ2-3; a possible D gene is TRBD1 (6 bases). CDR3 length: 13 amino acids. Trimming shortened V by 4 bases and J by 5 bases, and 11 bases separated the two germline ends. Germline V CDR1 and CDR2: SGDLS, YYNGEE.

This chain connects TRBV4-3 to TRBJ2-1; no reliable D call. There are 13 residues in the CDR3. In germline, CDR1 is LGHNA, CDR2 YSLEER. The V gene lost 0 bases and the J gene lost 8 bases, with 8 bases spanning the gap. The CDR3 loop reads CASSQDREYEQFF. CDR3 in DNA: TGCGCCAGCAGCCAAGATCGAGAATATGAGCAGTTCTTC.

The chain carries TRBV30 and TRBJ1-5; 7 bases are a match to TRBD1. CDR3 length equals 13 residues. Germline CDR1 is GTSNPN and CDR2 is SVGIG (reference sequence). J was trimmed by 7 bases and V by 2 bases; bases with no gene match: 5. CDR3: CAWSQGVGQPQHF. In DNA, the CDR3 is TGTGCCTGGAGTCAGGGGGTCGGACAGCCCCAGCATTTT. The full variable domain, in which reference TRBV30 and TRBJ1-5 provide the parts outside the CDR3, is SQTIHQWPATLVQPVGSPLSLECTVEGTSNPNLYWYRQAAGRGLQLLFYSVGIGQISSEVPQNLSASRPQDRQFILSSKKLLLSDSGFYLCAWSQGVGQPQHFGDGTRLSIL.

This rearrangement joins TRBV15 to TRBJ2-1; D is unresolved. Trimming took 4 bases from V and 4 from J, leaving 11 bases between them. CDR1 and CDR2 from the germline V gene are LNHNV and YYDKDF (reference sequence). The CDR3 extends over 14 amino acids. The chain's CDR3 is CATSTANPYNEQFF. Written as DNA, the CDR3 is TGTGCCACCAGCACAGCGAATCCGTACAATGAGCAGTTCTTC. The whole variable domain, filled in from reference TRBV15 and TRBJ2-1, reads DAMVIQNPRYQVTQFGKPVTLSCSQTLNHNVMYWYQQKSSQAPKLLFHYYDKDFNNEADTPDNFQSRRPNTSFCFLDIRSPGLGDTAMYLCATSTANPYNEQFFGPGTRLTVL.

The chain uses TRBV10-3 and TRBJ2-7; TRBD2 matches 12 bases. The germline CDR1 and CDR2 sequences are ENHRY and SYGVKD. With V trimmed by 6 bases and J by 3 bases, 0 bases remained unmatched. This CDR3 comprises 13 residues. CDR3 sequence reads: CAIRTSGGYEQYF. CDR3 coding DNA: TGTGCCATCAGGACTAGCGGGGGCTACGAGCAGTACTTC.

CDR3 DNA sequence: TGTGCCATCAGTGAGTCGAGAAGTAGCGGGGGGCTAACAAACATTCAGTACTTC. Amino acid sequence: CAISESRSSGGLTNIQYF. V and J are TRBV10-3 and TRBJ2-4; 10 nucleotides agree with TRBD2. The CDR3 totals 18 residues. CDR1 and CDR2 (germline): ENHRY, SYGVKD. Trimming at V came to 0 bases and at J to 6 bases, leaving 11 bases not matched to a gene.

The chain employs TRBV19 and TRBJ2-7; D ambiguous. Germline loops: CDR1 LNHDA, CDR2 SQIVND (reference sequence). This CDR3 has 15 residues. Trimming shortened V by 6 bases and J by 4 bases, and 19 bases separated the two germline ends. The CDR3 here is CASSPPLSPKYEQYF. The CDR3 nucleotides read TGTGCCAGTAGCCCCCCACTATCCCCCAAATACGAGCAGTACTTC.

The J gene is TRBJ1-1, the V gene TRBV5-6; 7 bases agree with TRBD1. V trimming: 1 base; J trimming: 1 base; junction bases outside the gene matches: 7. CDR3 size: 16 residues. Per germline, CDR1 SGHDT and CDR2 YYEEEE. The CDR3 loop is CASSLYTGVTNTEAFF. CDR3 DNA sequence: TGTGCCAGCAGCTTGTACACAGGGGTTACGAACACTGAAGCTTTCTTT.

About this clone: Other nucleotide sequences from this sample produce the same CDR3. The CDR3 protein is CASSLQGYNEQFF. The CDR3 coding sequence is TGTGCCAGCAGTTTACAGGGGTACAATGAGCAGTTCTTC. V usage is TRBV7-8 and J usage is TRBJ2-1; the match to TRBD1 covers 7 bases. The germline V gene encodes CDR1 SGHVS and CDR2 FQNEAQ. The V segment lost 6 bases and the J segment 4 bases; nucleotides outside the gene matches: 3. This CDR3 region has 13 residues.

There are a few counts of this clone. The CDR3 protein is CASSRQSGNTIYF. The CDR3 nucleotides read TGTGCCAGCAGTAGACAGTCTGGAAACACCATATATTTT. The rearrangement joins TRBV6-5 to TRBJ1-3; D might be TRBD1 (5 bases). Germline loops: CDR1 MNHEY, CDR2 SVGAGI. The CDR3 is 13 amino acids. V lost 5 bases, J lost 1 base, and 6 bases lay in between.

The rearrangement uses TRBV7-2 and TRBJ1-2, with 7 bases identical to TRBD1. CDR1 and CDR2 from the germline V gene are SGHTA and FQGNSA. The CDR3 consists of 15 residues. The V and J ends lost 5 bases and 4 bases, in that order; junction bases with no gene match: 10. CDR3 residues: CASSALWQGGYGYTF. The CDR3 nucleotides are TGTGCCAGCAGCGCTCTCTGGCAGGGGGGCTATGGCTACACCTTC.

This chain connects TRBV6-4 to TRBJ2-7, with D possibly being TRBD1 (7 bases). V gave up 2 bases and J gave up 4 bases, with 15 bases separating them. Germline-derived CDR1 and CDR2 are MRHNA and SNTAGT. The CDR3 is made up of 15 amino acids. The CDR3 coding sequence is TGTGCCAGCAGTGACCCCCCGACAGGGAGGTACGAGCAGTACTTC. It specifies CASSDPPTGRYEQYF.

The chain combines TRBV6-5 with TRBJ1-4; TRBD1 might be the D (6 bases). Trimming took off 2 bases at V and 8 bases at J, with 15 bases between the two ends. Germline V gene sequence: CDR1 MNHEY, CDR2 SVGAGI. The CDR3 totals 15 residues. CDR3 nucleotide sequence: TGTGCCAGCAGTTACCCGACAGGCGGGGGAGAAAAACTGTTTTTT. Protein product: CASSYPTGGGEKLFF.

The CDR3 DNA follows: TGTGCCAGCTCACCAACAGGGCCGGAGAAGCCACCCCTCCACTTT. Translated, it gives CASSPTGPEKPPLHF. The rearrangement links TRBV18 to TRBJ1-6, with D tentatively TRBD1 (6 bases). Trimming pared 2 bases from V and 11 bases from J, leaving 16 bases between. The CDR3 is made up of 15 amino acids. Germline assignment: CDR1 KGHSH and CDR2 LQKENI.